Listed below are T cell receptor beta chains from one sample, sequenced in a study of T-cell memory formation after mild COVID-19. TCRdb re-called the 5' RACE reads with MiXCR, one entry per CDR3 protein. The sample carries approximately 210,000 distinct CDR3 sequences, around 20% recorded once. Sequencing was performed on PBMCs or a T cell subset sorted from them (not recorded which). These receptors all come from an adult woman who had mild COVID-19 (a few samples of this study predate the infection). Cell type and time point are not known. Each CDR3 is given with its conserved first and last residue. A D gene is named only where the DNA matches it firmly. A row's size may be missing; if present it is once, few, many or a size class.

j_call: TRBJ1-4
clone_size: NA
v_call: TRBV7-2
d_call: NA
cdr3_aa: CASSSPEQGRNEKLFF
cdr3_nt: TGTGCCAGCAGCTCACCCGAACAGGGCAGAAATGAAAAACTGTTTTTT

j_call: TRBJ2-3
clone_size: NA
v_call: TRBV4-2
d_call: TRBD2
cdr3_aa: CASSQPLAGVGDTQYF
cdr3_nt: TGTGCCAGCAGCCAGCCCCTAGCGGGAGTCGGGGATACGCAGTATTTT

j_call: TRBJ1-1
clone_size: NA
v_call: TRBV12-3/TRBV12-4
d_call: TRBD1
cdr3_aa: CASSRTGGNTEAFF
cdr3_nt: TGTGCCAGCAGTCGGACAGGGGGCAACACTGAAGCTTTCTTT

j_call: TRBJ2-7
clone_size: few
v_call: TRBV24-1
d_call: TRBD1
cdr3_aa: CATSDAGTGDSYEQYF
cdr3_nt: TGTGCCACCAGTGACGCCGGGACAGGGGATTCCTACGAGCAGTACTTC

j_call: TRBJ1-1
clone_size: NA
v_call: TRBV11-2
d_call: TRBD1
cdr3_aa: CASSQRTGRVPEAFF
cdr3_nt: TGTGCCAGCAGCCAAAGGACAGGGAGGGTCCCTGAAGCTTTCTTT

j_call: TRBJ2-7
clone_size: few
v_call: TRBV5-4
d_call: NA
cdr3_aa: CASSLAPQGSSYEQYF
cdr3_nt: TGTGCCAGCAGCTTGGCTCCCCAGGGGTCATCCTACGAGCAGTACTTC

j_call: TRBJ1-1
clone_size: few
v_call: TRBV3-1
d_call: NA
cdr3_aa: CASSQDSGLRGEAFF
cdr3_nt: TGTGCCAGCAGCCAAGATTCGGGCCTCCGTGGTGAAGCTTTCTTT

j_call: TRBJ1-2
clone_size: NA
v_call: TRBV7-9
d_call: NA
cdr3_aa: CASSLRGGLANYGYTF
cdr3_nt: TGTGCCAGCAGCCTCAGGGGAGGGTTAGCTAACTATGGCTACACCTTC

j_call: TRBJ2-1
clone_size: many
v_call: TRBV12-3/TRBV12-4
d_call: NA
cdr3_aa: CASSLGGGPYNEQFF
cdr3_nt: TGTGCCAGCAGTTTAGGGGGGGGGCCCTACAATGAGCAGTTCTTC

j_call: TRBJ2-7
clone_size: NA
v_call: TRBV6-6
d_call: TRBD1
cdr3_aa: CASSYGGDRTYEQYF
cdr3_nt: TGTGCCAGCAGTTATGGTGGGGACAGGACCTACGAGCAGTACTTC

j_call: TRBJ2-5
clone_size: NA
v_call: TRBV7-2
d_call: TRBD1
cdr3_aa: CASSDRGLVETQYF
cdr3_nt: TGTGCCAGCAGTGACAGGGGGCTGGTCGAGACCCAGTACTTC